This note documents a single T cell receptor (beta chain) sequence. Its antigen remains undetermined. No clone much larger than this one lies a single base away; base qualities are absent. The sample originates from a study of shared clonotypes between healthy human individuals (dated by TCRdb to about 2020). In terms of the full investigation: Three men and a couple of women, aged 18 to 49 years, made up the cohort. For each donor, CD4 naive and CD4 memory were each run on three plates, CD8 naive on two plates, and CD8 memory on one plate. To estimate repertoire size and how much clonotype sharing occurs between individuals, the study deeply sequenced the blood TCR repertoires of several healthy adults. Libraries were prepared and TCR repertoires were sequenced by different laboratories using diverse techniques, in order to increase sequencing depth and limit assay-specific biases. Each donor's leukapheresis produced roughly between about 0.8 and 8.9 billion PBMCs.

The donors were healthy, HIV-negative adults who had no recently reported acute infections or vaccinations. Only Caucasian adults living in Nashville, Tennessee, USA were represented among the donors. The CD8 memory samples were a combination of magnetically selected CD45RO+ cells and CCR7-negative CD45RA+ effector memory (TemRA) cells. After blood collection by leukapheresis, PBMCs were isolated using Ficoll-Histopaque density gradient centrifugation and then cryopreserved in the vapor phase of liquid nitrogen. Analytical flow cytometry was used to check the purity and quantity of each magnetically sorted T cell population. Genomic DNA was isolated from each sorted fraction and quantified by UV absorbance on a Nanodrop 2000c. Ends trimmed: V by 7 bases, J by 9 bases; bases unmatched to a gene: 4. Reading the germline V gene gives CDR1 SNHLY and CDR2 FYNNEI. The CDR3 has 13 amino acids, counting the end cysteine and phenylalanine. Only the CDR3 DNA is retained, 39 bases long and in frame from the first base.

Broader findings and caveats from the paper: Higher generation probabilities were observed for clonotypes shared by all four sorted-subset donors than for non-shared clonotypes. Approximately 5% of naive CD4, 3.5% of naive CD8, 2.3% of memory CD4, and about 0.4% of memory CD8 clonotypes were shared across four donors. Rarefaction of sorted-subset datasets indicated incomplete sequencing despite the large sequencing depth. Pairwise subsampling led to the expectation that sequencing depth would affect the degree of clonotype sharing among donors. Larger estimated clonotype richness was generally found for naive subsets than for memory subsets. The small number of donors limited the genetic and exposure-history diversity represented. Sampling was restricted to blood, and TCR repertoires in tissue are likely to differ from TCR repertoires in blood.

Using the deep immunoSEQ assay, multiplex PCR amplified TCR CDR3 regions from genomic DNA. Genomic DNA extracted from each cell subset was distributed evenly over all wells of several immunoSEQ 96-well plates, and each plate served as one replicate. For sorted subsets, each replicate PCR was loaded with roughly 0.2 ug genomic DNA, equivalent to approximately 27,000 T cell genomes. The purified libraries were quantified using a Qubit 3.0 fluorometer, sized with a Bioanalyzer 2100, and then quantified again using the KAPA Library Quantification kit. A separate single-read 150-cycle Illumina NextSeq 550 flow cell was used to sequence each immunoSEQ 96-well plate. From the authors' description of their analysis: Because the immunoSEQ output held only junctional sequences and lacked quality scores, the filtering could not match the filtering applied to full-length reads. Sequences were annotated with PyIR, a Python wrapper for IgBLAST v1.9, using IMGT germline references to assign V/J genes and CDR3. Any read was removed if the V/J assignment was weak (E-value above 1e-6), the CDR3 was missing, or the read contained stop codons, out-of-frame junctions, or ambiguous translated residues. V3J clonotypes were defined as sequences sharing the same inferred V gene, J gene, and CDR3 amino acid sequence. Percentage overlap between repertoires was computed as shared unique clonotypes divided by the size of the smaller repertoire. Richness of each repertoire was evaluated using RTK rarefaction, the Chao1 estimator, and Recon v2.1 estimates of unobserved clonotypes. For all TCRbeta clonotypes obtained by the gDNA method from a handful of donors, generation probabilities were computed with OLGA. This immuneACCESS table, as held by TCRdb, lists in-frame sequences with V and J called but not all clones. Of the missing ones, under half trace to an unresolved V gene in checked studies; the others have no known cause. V and J calls and clone size follow that table, whereas D and trimming were derived from the DNA. This sample lists roughly 400,000 clones; 90% to 98% were detected once. Approximately 0.32% of the sample rests with the top ten.

This TCR was recovered from a man under 40 in good health. What was sequenced was memory CD8+ T cells sorted from blood. The intended sense of this specimen's cell subset or site label: CD45RO+ cells pooled with CCR7-negative TemRA cells. The V and J segments used are TRBV2 and TRBJ2-7; 15 junctional bases match TRBD2. The sequenced DNA: TGTGCCAGCACATTGGGACTAGCGGGAGGGCAGTACTTC. Translated, this is CASTLGLAGGQYF.